The present TCR beta chain was sequenced within a study of T cells in Graves' hyperthyroidism and ophthalmopathy. General study points: Blood also held most thyroid clonotypes expanded beyond 0.001.

Exclusion criteria comprised uncontrolled infection, other autoimmune disease, pregnancy or lactation. Researchers took RNA transcripts and amplified the TCR beta CDR3 regions from them. HTBI primers were used for first-round RT-PCR of the TCR CDR3. TCRdb fed the multiplex PCR reads into MiXCR, producing one record per CDR3 protein. The sample includes hundreds of thousands of distinct CDR3 sequences, around 15% of them seen just once. The sample holds many counts of this clonotype. Its antigen is unknown. Germline assignment: CDR1 LNHNV and CDR2 YYDKDF (reference sequence). V shed 0 bases, J shed 10 bases, and the junction held 9 bases outside the gene matches. CDR3 length: 16 amino acids.

This chain connects TRBV15 to TRBJ2-1, with 10 bases matching TRBD2. The source material was blood. This clonotype originated in a woman under 40 with Graves' hyperthyroidism. The CDR3 region is CATSRESGRATVEQFF. CDR3 sequence (DNA): TGTGCCACCAGCAGAGAAAGCGGGAGGGCCACCGTGGAGCAGTTCTTC.